Sequencing of this T cell receptor beta chain was carried out in a study of regulatory T cells in long-lasting Graves disease. This clonotype was counted at least ten times. To make TCR beta libraries, researchers used iRepertoire HTBI primers and Arm-PCR of CDR3 regions. A single record per CDR3 protein comes from TCRdb applying MiXCR to the multiplex PCR reads. The data contain 250,000 to 300,000 distinct CDR3 sequences, 18% of them singletons. Stated time point: newly diagnosed GD, antithyroid drugs for less than 3 months. Extracted PBMC RNA gave rise to the TCR library. The germline V and J ends were trimmed by 0 bases and 0 bases, with 5 bases remaining between them. CDR3 length: 14 amino acids. Germline lookup yields CDR1 SGHTA and CDR2 FQGNSA. The sample was also linked to a second study, of T cells in Graves' hyperthyroidism and ophthalmopathy. As that report states: The HTBI primer set served for first-round RT-PCR of the TCR CDR3.

The clonotype originates from a young woman with Graves disease. The chain links TRBV7-2 to TRBJ1-1, with D unresolved. Sequencing used peripheral blood mononuclear cells (PBMCs), obtained at new diagnosis, from a patient treated with antithyroid drugs. CDR3 region: CASSLALVNTEAFF. The CDR3 bases are TGTGCCAGCAGCTTAGCTCTGGTGAACACTGAAGCTTTCTTT. The full variable domain, rest sourced from reference TRBV7-2 and TRBJ1-1, is GAGVSQSPSNKVTEKGKDVELRCDPISGHTALYWYRQSLGQGLEFLIYFQGNSAPDKSGLPSDRFSAERTGGSVSTLTIQRTQQEDSAVYLCASSLALVNTEAFFGQGTRLTVV.